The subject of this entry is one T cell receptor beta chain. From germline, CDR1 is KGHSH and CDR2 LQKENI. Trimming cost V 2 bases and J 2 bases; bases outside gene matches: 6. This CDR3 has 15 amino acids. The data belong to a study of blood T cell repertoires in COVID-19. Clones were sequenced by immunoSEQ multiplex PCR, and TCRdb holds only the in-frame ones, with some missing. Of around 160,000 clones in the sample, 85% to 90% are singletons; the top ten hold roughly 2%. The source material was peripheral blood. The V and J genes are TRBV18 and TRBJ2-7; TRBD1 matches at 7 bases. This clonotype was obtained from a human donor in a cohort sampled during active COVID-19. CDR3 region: CASSPGTDFAYEQYF. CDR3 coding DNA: TGTGCCAGCTCACCAGGGACAGATTTTGCCTACGAGCAGTACTTC.